This is a list of T cell receptor beta chains from one sample in a study of identical twins. TCRdb re-called the 5' RACE reads through MiXCR, storing one row per CDR3 protein. Among 1.5 million to 2 million distinct CDR3 sequences listed, under 35% were seen once. The sample was cord blood. These receptor sequences come from a newborn girl in good health. Each CDR3 is given with its conserved first and last residue. A D gene is named only where the DNA matches it firmly. Clone size is stated in some rows and not others, as once, few, many or a class when expanded.

j_call cdr3_length v_call d_call clone_size cdr3_aa cdr3_nt
TRBJ2-3 15 TRBV20-1 TRBD1 - CSARRGTGGTDTQYF TGCAGTGCTAGACGTGGGACAGGGGGCACAGATACGCAGTATTTT
TRBJ1-1 14 TRBV15 - few CATSREGLNTEAFF TGTGCCACCAGCAGAGAGGGGTTGAACACTGAAGCTTTCTTT
TRBJ2-7 14 TRBV20-1 - - CSATPRATGYEQYF TGCAGTGCTACTCCCAGGGCCACCGGTTACGAGCAGTACTTC
TRBJ1-1 12 TRBV6-1 - few CASTLEYLEAFF TGTGCCAGCACCCTGGAATACCTGGAAGCTTTCTTT
TRBJ2-3 15 TRBV20-1 TRBD2 many CSARDRLAPTDTQYF TGCAGTGCTAGAGATCGACTAGCTCCCACAGATACGCAGTATTTT
TRBJ2-4 14 TRBV20-1 - few CSASSWPVRDIQYF TGCAGTGCTAGTAGTTGGCCTGTGAGGGACATTCAGTACTTC
TRBJ1-5 16 TRBV20-1 - few CSANHPQGLSNQPQHF TGCAGTGCCAACCATCCCCAGGGTTTAAGCAATCAGCCCCAGCATTTT
TRBJ2-7 16 TRBV11-2 - - CASSLVLRALRYEQYF TGTGCCAGCAGCTTAGTTCTCCGGGCCCTACGCTACGAGCAGTACTTC
TRBJ2-1 15 TRBV11-2 TRBD1 few CASSLEGGNYNEQFF TGTGCCAGCAGCTTAGAAGGGGGCAATTACAATGAGCAGTTCTTC
TRBJ2-3 14 TRBV7-8 - - CASSPEGSRHTQYF TGTGCCAGCAGCCCCGAAGGATCCCGCCATACGCAGTATTTT
TRBJ1-1 11 TRBV29-1 - - CSVEKTGSAFF TGCAGCGTTGAAAAGACAGGATCAGCTTTCTTT
TRBJ2-3 13 TRBV25-1 - few CASSPFISDTQYF TGTGCCAGCAGCCCTTTTATTTCGGATACGCAGTATTTT
TRBJ1-2 14 TRBV5-1 - - CASSLPGREYGYTF TGCGCCAGCAGCTTGCCAGGAAGGGAGTATGGCTACACCTTC
TRBJ2-1 14 TRBV2 TRBD2 few CASSGLAGFNEQFF TGTGCCAGCAGTGGACTAGCGGGATTCAATGAGCAGTTCTTC
TRBJ2-7 16 TRBV28 TRBD1 few CASSITGTGPSYEQYF TGTGCCAGCAGTATTACCGGGACAGGGCCCTCCTACGAGCAGTACTTC
TRBJ1-2 16 TRBV28 - - CASSLSFGQGNYGYTF TGTGCCAGCAGTTTATCCTTCGGGCAGGGTAACTATGGCTACACCTTC
TRBJ1-1 14 TRBV10-3 - - CAISAPKGDTEAFF TGTGCCATCAGTGCCCCAAAGGGGGACACTGAAGCTTTCTTT
TRBJ1-2 12 TRBV29-1 - few CSGGTYNYGYTF TGCAGCGGCGGGACCTATAACTATGGCTACACCTTC
TRBJ2-7 16 TRBV20-1 TRBD2 - CSARAAGLAVSYEQYF TGCAGTGCTAGAGCCGCGGGACTAGCGGTCTCCTACGAGCAGTACTTC
TRBJ2-4 15 TRBV11-2 TRBD1 - CASRTLRGPENIQYF TGTGCCAGCAGGACCCTCAGGGGGCCCGAAAACATTCAGTACTTC
TRBJ2-1 15 TRBV4-2 - - CASSQEGTPRDEQFF TGTGCCAGCAGCCAAGAGGGGACTCCTAGGGATGAGCAGTTCTTC
TRBJ2-4 14 TRBV20-1 TRBD2 few CSARTSGSKNIQYF TGCAGTGCTAGAACTAGCGGCAGTAAAAACATTCAGTACTTC
TRBJ2-5 16 TRBV6-2/TRBV6-3 - few CASSYSISGQEETQYF TGTGCCAGCAGTTACTCGATCTCTGGTCAAGAAGAGACCCAGTACTTC
TRBJ2-4 17 TRBV11-2 TRBD2 - CASSPHRDYLAKNIQYF TGTGCCAGCAGCCCCCATAGGGACTACTTAGCCAAAAACATTCAGTACTTC
TRBJ2-3 13 TRBV12-3/TRBV12-4 - many CASSLTPRTAQYF TGTGCCAGCAGTTTAACTCCTAGGACGGCGCAGTATTTT
TRBJ2-7 18 TRBV4-2 TRBD2 - CASSQDLWGAGRYNEQYF TGTGCCAGCAGCCAAGATTTGTGGGGAGCGGGGCGATACAATGAGCAGTACTTC
TRBJ1-2 16 TRBV4-1 TRBD1 - CASSQVVGGSANGYTF TGCGCCAGCAGCCAAGTAGTAGGGGGCAGCGCAAATGGCTACACCTTC
TRBJ2-1 12 TRBV18 - - CASSPQVNEQFF TGTGCCAGCTCACCACAGGTAAATGAGCAGTTCTTC
TRBJ2-3 16 TRBV5-1 TRBD1 few CASRKQGARITDTQYF TGCGCCAGCAGGAAGCAGGGGGCCCGAATCACGGATACGCAGTATTTT
TRBJ1-2 13 TRBV18 - - CASSPPNSYGYTF TGTGCCAGCTCACCGCCAAACAGCTATGGCTACACCTTC
TRBJ1-2 14 TRBV5-1 - - CASSFFGNDYGYTF TGCGCCAGCAGCTTCTTCGGAAATGACTATGGCTACACCTTC
TRBJ2-5 10 TRBV20-1 - - CSEGRETPYF TGCAGTGAGGGCCGAGAGACCCCGTACTTC
TRBJ2-4 24 TRBV5-1 - - CAREEWGATHSTKGGTLAKNIQYF TGCGCCAGGGAGGAATGGGGAGCGACTCACTCAACTAAGGGCGGGACATTAGCCAAAAACATTCAGTACTTC
TRBJ2-7 14 TRBV20-1 - few CSAPRFVRDYEQYF TGCAGTGCTCCCCGGTTTGTACGGGACTACGAGCAGTACTTC
TRBJ2-2 14 TRBV20-1 - - CSASISTSGGELFF TGCAGTGCTAGCATCTCAACTTCGGGCGGGGAGCTGTTTTTT
TRBJ2-3 16 TRBV5-1 - - CASNPIYSGGTDTQYF TGCGCCAGCAACCCAATTTACAGCGGCGGAACAGATACGCAGTATTTT
TRBJ1-4 14 TRBV20-1 TRBD1 few CSARGQGGTEKLFF TGCAGTGCTAGGGGACAGGGCGGAACTGAAAAACTGTTTTTT
TRBJ2-5 12 TRBV20-1 TRBD2 few CSDSGLEETQYF TGCAGTGACTCGGGACTAGAAGAGACCCAGTACTTC
TRBJ2-1 15 TRBV20-1 - - CSARPGSARYNEQFF TGCAGTGCCCGGCCCGGGAGCGCGAGGTACAATGAGCAGTTCTTC
TRBJ2-7 13 TRBV12-3/TRBV12-4 - - CASSRGQYNEQYF TGTGCCAGCAGCCGCGGACAGTACAATGAGCAGTACTTC